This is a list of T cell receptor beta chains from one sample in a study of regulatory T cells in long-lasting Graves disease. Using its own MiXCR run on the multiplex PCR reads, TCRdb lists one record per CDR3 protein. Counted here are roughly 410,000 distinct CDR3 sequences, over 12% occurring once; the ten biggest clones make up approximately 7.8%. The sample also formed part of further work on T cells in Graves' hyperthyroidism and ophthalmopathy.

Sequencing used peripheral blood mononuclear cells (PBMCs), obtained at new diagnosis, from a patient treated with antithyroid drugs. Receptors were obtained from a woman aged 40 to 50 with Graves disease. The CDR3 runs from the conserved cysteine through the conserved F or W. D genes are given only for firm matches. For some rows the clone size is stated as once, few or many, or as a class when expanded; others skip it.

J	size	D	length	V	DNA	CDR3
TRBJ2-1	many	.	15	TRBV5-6	TGTGCCAGCAGTGCGGGACAGAGCTCCTACAATGAGCAGTTCTTC	CASSAGQSSYNEQFF
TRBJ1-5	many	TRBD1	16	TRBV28	TGTGCCAGCATCGCGGCCCGGACAGGTAGCAATCAGCCCCAGCATTTT	CASIAARTGSNQPQHF
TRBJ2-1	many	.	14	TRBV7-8	TGTGCCAGCAGCCCCCGGGCGACAATTGATGAGCAGTTCTTC	CASSPRATIDEQFF
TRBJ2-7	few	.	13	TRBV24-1	TGTGCCACCAGTGACCCCGGTACAAGGGAGCAGTACTTC	CATSDPGTREQYF
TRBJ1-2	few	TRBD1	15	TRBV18	TGTGCCAGCTCACCTCCGGGACAGGGGGCCTATGGCTACACCTTC	CASSPPGQGAYGYTF
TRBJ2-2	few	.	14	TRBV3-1	TGTGCCAGCAGCCAACAGCAATCGACCGGGGAGCTGTTTTTT	CASSQQQSTGELFF
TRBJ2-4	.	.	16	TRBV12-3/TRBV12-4	TGTGCCAGCAGTTTGTCGGGGCGCAAGGCCAAAAACATTCAGTACTTC	CASSLSGRKAKNIQYF
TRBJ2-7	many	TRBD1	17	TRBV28	TGTGCCAGCAGGGGACCAAGCGGACAGGGGGCGTCATGGGAGCAGTACTTC	CASRGPSGQGASWEQYF
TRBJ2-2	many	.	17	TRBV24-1	TGTGCCACCAGTGCCGCCTGGGGGGACAGAGATAGCGGGGAGCTGTTTTTT	CATSAAWGDRDSGELFF
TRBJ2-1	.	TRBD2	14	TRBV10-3	TGTGCTACTTCCGGGACTAGTTCCTACAATGAGCAGTTCTTC	CATSGTSSYNEQFF
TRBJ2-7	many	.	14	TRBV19	TGTGCCAGTAGTAAATATCACAGCAACTACGAGCAGTACTTC	CASSKYHSNYEQYF
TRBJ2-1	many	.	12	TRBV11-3	TGTGCCAGCAGCTTAGCCCCCAATGAGCAGTTCTTC	CASSLAPNEQFF
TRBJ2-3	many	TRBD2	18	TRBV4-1	TGCGCCAGCAGCCAAGATCGCTCTAGCGGGAGGAGATCAGATACGCAGTATTTT	CASSQDRSSGRRSDTQYF
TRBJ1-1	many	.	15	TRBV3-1	TGTGCCAGCAGCCATTTCAGAGATGCCTACACTGAAGCTTTCTTT	CASSHFRDAYTEAFF
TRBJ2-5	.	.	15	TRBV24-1	TGTGCCACCAGTGAACCACCAGGGGTTCGGGAGACCCAGTACTTC	CATSEPPGVRETQYF
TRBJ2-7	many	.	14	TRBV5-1	TGCGCCAGCCGCACTATGGACAGCATGTACGAGCAGTACTTC	CASRTMDSMYEQYF
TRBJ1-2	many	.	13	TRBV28	TGTGCCAGCACCCCGGGCAGGGTGTATGGCTACACCTTC	CASTPGRVYGYTF
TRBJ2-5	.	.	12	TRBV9	TGTGCCAGCAGCACCCCCCGAGAGACCCAGTACTTC	CASSTPRETQYF
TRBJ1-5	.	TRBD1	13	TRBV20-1	TGCAGTGCTACAGGGGGTAGCAATCAGCCCCAGCATTTT	CSATGGSNQPQHF
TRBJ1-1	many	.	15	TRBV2	TGTGCCAGGACCGTTTGGGCTGGGGGCGGGACTGAAGCTTTCTTT	CARTVWAGGGTEAFF
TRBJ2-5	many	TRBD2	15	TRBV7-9	TGTGCCAGCAGCTATTGGACTAGCCCCCAAGAGACCCAGTACTTC	CASSYWTSPQETQYF
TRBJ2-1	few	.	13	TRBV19	TGTGCCAGTAGTATAGGGGGGTACAATGAGCAGTTCTTC	CASSIGGYNEQFF
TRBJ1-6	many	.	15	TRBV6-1	TGTGCCAGCAGTGATCGGTCCCTCTGGGATTCACCCCTCCACTTT	CASSDRSLWDSPLHF
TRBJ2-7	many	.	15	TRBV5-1	TGCGCCAGCAGCTTGGACGGCCTAATGCCGTACGAGCAGTACTTC	CASSLDGLMPYEQYF
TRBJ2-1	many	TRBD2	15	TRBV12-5	TGTGCTAGTGGTTTGTCGCTAGCGGGGTACGGTGAGCAGTTCTTC	CASGLSLAGYGEQFF
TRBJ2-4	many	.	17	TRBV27	TGTGCCAGCAGTTTTTACGGGAATCTCGTAGCCAAAAACATTCAGTACTTC	CASSFYGNLVAKNIQYF
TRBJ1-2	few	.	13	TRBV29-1	TGCAGCGTTGCCCCGGGACTTAGCGATGGCTACACCTTC	CSVAPGLSDGYTF
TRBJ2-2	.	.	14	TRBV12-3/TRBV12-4	TGTGCCAGCAGTTTGGCAGCGATGGGTGGGGAGCTGTTTTTT	CASSLAAMGGELFF
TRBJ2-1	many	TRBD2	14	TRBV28	TGTGCCAGCAGTGTAGGCGGGAGGGACAATGAGCAGTTCTTC	CASSVGGRDNEQFF
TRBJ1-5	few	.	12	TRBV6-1	TGTGCCAGCCAGTCCCTTAATCAGCCCCAGCATTTT	CASQSLNQPQHF
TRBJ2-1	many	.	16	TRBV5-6	TGTGCCAGCAGCTGGGGGACTCCGAATTCCTACAATGAGCAGTTCTTC	CASSWGTPNSYNEQFF
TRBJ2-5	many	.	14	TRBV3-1	TGTGCCAGCAGCCAAGGCCGGCACCAAGAGACCCAGTACTTC	CASSQGRHQETQYF
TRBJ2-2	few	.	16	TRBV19	TGTGCCAGTAGCCCCCCGGTTGCTGAGAATACCGGGGAGCTGTTTTTT	CASSPPVAENTGELFF
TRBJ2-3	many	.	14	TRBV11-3	TGTGCCAGCAGCCCTAGCGTGCGCACAGATACGCAGTATTTT	CASSPSVRTDTQYF
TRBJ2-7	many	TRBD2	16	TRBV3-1	TGTGCCAGCAGCCAAGGGCTAGCGGGAGCGGCATCCGAGCAGTACTTC	CASSQGLAGAASEQYF
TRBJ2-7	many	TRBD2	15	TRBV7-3	TGTGCCAGCAGCTCGGGACTAGCGGGGGACTACGAGCAGTACTTC	CASSSGLAGDYEQYF
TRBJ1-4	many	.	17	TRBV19	TGTGCCAGTAATGAGGGTCCCGGGACAACTAGTAATGAAAAACTGTTTTTT	CASNEGPGTTSNEKLFF
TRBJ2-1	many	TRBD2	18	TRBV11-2	TGTGCCAGCAGCCCCCCCGGCCTGGGACTAGCGGGAGGGCCCGAGCAGTTCTTC	CASSPPGLGLAGGPEQFF
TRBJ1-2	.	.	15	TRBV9	TGTGCCAGCAGCGTAGCCGACAGTGTATTGTATGGCTACACCTTC	CASSVADSVLYGYTF
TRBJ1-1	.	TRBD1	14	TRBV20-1	TGCAGTGCTAACAAGGACAGGGCGAACACTGAAGCTTTCTTT	CSANKDRANTEAFF
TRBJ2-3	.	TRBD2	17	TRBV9	TGTGCCAGCAGCGCGTCGACTAGCAACAAAAACACAGATACGCAGTATTTT	CASSASTSNKNTDTQYF
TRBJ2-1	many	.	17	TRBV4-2	TGTGCCAGCAGCCAAGATTGGCTAGAGGCCAATTTCAATGAGCAGTTCTTC	CASSQDWLEANFNEQFF
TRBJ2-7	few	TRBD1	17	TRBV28	TGTGCCAGCAGTTTAAGAGGGGGCGCGGACTTCCTCTACGAGCAGTACTTC	CASSLRGGADFLYEQYF
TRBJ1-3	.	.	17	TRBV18	TGTGCCAGCTCACCATCCGGGACCGTCACTTCTGGAAACACCATATATTTT	CASSPSGTVTSGNTIYF
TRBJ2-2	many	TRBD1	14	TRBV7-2	TGTGCCAGCAGCACGGGACAGTACGCCGGGGAGCTGTTTTTT	CASSTGQYAGELFF
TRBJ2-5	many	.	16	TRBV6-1	TGTGCCAGCAGTGAAGGGTCAGCAGGGCATATAGAGACCCAGTACTTC	CASSEGSAGHIETQYF
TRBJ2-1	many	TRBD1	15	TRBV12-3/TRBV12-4	TGTGCCAGCACCACAGGGGGAGGTCCCTACAATGAGCAGTTCTTC	CASTTGGGPYNEQFF
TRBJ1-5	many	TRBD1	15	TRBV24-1	TGTGCCACCAGTGATACAAGACAGGGGAATCAGCCCCAGCATTTT	CATSDTRQGNQPQHF
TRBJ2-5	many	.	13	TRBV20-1	TGCAGTGCTAGCATGTTTACGCGAGAGACCCAGTACTTC	CSASMFTRETQYF
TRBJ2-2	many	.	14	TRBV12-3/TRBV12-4	TGTGCCAGCAGCTTCGGACAGCACACCGGGGAGCTGTTTTTT	CASSFGQHTGELFF
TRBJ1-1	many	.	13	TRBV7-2	TGTGCCAGCAGCGAAGCAAGGAACACTGAAGCTTTCTTT	CASSEARNTEAFF
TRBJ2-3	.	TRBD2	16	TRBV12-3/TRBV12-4	TGTGCCAGCAGTACCGGGACTAGCGGGACGGGGGATACGCAGTATTTT	CASSTGTSGTGDTQYF
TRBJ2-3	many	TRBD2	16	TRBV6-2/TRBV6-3	TGTGCCAGCAGTTTCTTAACTAGCGGGAGTTCCTATACGCAGTATTTT	CASSFLTSGSSYTQYF
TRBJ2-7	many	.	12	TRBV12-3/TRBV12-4	TGTGCCAGCAGTTCCGAAGGTTACGAGCAGTACTTC	CASSSEGYEQYF
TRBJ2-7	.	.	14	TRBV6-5	TGTGCCAGCAGTTATGACTCCCTATCCTACGAGCAGTACTTC	CASSYDSLSYEQYF
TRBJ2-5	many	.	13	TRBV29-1	TGCAGCGTCGGACAGTTTTGGGGTGGGACCCAGTACTTC	CSVGQFWGGTQYF
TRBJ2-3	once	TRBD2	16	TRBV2	TGTGCCAGCAAGGAAACTAGCGGGAGTCGGACAGATACGCAGTATTTT	CASKETSGSRTDTQYF